This record covers a single T cell receptor beta chain. This sample stems from a study of blood T cell repertoires in COVID-19. Study background: Sites across the United States, Italy and Spain contributed samples from acute and convalescent COVID-19. Nucleic acid was either cDNA or gDNA, and it came from T cells, B-cell-depleted T cells, or PBMCs.

Germline V lookup: CDR1 LGHDT, CDR2 YNNKEL (reference sequence). V was clipped by 4 bases and J by 2 bases; unmatched bases: 1. The CDR3 totals 16 residues. Assay used: immunoSEQ multiplex PCR; TCRdb lists only in-frame clones, some missing. Of 100,000 to 120,000 clones in the sample, roughly 87% are singletons; the top ten hold 4% to 5%. The material sequenced was peripheral blood. This rearrangement joins TRBV3-1 (or the pseudogene TRBV3-2) to TRBJ2-5; 16 bases are a match to TRBD2. This TCR came from a human donor in a cohort sampled during active COVID-19. The CDR3 spells CASSLGLAGGQETQYF. CDR3 DNA sequence: TGTGCCAGCAGCCTGGGACTAGCGGGGGGGCAAGAGACCCAGTACTTC.